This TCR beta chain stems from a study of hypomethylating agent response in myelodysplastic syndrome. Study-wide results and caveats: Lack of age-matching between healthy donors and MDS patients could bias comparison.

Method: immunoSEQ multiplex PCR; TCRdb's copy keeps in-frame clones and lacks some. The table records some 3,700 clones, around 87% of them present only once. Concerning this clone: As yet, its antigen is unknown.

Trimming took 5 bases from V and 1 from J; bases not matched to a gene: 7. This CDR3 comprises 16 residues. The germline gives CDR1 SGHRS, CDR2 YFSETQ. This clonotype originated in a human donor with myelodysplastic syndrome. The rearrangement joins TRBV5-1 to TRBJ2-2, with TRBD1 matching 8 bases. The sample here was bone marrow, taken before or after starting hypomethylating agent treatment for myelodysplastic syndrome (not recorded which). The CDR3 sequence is CASRSPGTGNTGELFF. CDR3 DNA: TGCGCCAGCAGGTCCCCCGGGACAGGGAACACCGGGGAGCTGTTTTTT.